This T cell receptor beta chain was found in a study of T-cell reconstitution after alpha-beta-depleted transplantation in children. The study, taken as a whole, reports: Alpha-beta T cells present about two months after transplant were reported to originate from several hundred expanded graft clones. Some patients' high day-60 TCRbeta diversity was traced to surviving recipient T cells and thymic progenitors.

The CDR3 has 14 amino acids. Trimming pared 3 bases from V and 1 base from J, leaving 9 bases between. Germline lookup yields CDR1 ENHRY and CDR2 SYGVKD. This clonotype was observed a handful of times. Its antigen is undetermined. Unique molecular identifiers were used to barcode this TCRbeta library. TCRdb redid the calling of the PCR reads with MiXCR, one entry per CDR3 protein. The data contain under 250,000 distinct CDR3 sequences, 20% to 30% of them singletons. The clonotype was recovered from a female patient aged 2-15 years who had a stem cell transplant for congenital amegakaryocytic thrombocytopenia, so the T cells may come from the graft donor. This chain uses TRBV10-3 with TRBJ2-5; possible D gene TRBD1, 5 bases. The sequenced sample was PBMCs, mostly from graft donor cells, obtained 360 days after TCRalphabeta/CD19-depleted stem cell transplant. The CDR3 sequence: CAISDDSLQETQYF. DNA for the CDR3: TGTGCCATCAGTGATGACAGCCTCCAAGAGACCCAGTACTTC.